A selection of T cell receptor beta chains follows, all from one sample in a study of blood T cell repertoires in COVID-19. Generated by immunoSEQ multiplex PCR, the TCRdb table keeps only in-frame clones and is missing some. The repertoire consists of fewer than 400,000 clones, with 85% occurring once and the leading ten covering 3.5% to 4%. The specimen sequenced was peripheral blood. These receptors all stem from a young woman with acute or convalescent COVID-19. Each CDR3 is given with its conserved first and last residue. The D gene is left open where the match is weak. Where a row states a size, it is once, few, many or the class of an expanded clone; other rows omit it.

CASGTSGGPGELFF | TGTGCCAGCGGGACTAGCGGGGGCCCCGGGGAGCTGTTTTTT | TRBD2 | - | TRBJ2-2 | TRBV2
CASSLVGTSGRWEQYF | TGTGCCAGCAGCTTAGTGGGGACTAGCGGGAGGTGGGAGCAGTACTTC | TRBD2 | - | TRBJ2-7 | TRBV11-2
CASSLDVTPAGELFF | TGCGCCAGCAGCTTGGATGTGACACCTGCCGGGGAGCTGTTTTTT | - | - | TRBJ2-2 | TRBV5-1
CASSQVTGNTEAFF | TGTGCCAGCAGCCAAGTGACAGGGAACACTGAAGCTTTCTTT | - | - | TRBJ1-1 | TRBV3-1/TRBV3-2
CSGWGGGSSGYTF | TGCAGCGGCTGGGGCGGCGGCTCTTCTGGCTACACCTTC | - | - | TRBJ1-2 | TRBV29-1
CASSAKQGGNTEAFF | TGTGCCAGCAGCGCCAAACAGGGGGGGAACACTGAAGCTTTCTTT | TRBD1 | - | TRBJ1-1 | TRBV7-6
CASSYSGVINSPLHF | TGTGCCAGCAGTTACTCCGGGGTAATCAATTCACCCCTCCACTTT | - | - | TRBJ1-6 | TRBV6-5
CAWSGGAEQYF | TGTGCCTGGAGCGGAGGGGCCGAGCAGTACTTC | - | - | TRBJ2-7 | TRBV30
CASSLAGTLNEAFF | TGCGCCAGCAGCTTGGCAGGCACCCTGAATGAAGCTTTCTTT | - | once | TRBJ1-1 | TRBV5-1
CAISRDSEAFF | TGTGCCATCAGTCGGGACAGTGAAGCTTTCTTT | TRBD1 | - | TRBJ1-1 | TRBV10-3
CASSRTVNTGELFF | TGTGCCAGCAGCCGAACGGTAAACACCGGGGAGCTGTTTTTT | - | once | TRBJ2-2 | TRBV7-9